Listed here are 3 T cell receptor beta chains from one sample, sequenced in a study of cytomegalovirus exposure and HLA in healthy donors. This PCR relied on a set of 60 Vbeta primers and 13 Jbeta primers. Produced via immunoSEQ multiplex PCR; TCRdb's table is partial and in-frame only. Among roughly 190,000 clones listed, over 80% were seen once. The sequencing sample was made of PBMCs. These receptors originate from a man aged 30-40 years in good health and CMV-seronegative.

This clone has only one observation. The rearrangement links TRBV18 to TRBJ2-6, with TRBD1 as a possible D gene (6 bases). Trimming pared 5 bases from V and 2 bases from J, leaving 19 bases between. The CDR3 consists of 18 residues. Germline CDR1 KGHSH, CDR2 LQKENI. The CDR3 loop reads CASSSSGTSSTGANVLTF. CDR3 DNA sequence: TGTGCCAGCTCATCCTCCGGGACAAGCTCCACTGGGGCCAACGTCCTGACTTTC.

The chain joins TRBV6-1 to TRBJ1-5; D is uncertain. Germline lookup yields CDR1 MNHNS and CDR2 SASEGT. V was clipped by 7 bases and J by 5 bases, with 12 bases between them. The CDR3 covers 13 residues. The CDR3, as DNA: TGTGCCAGCATGGGGAGCCCAGATCAGCCCCAGCATTTT. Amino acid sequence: CASMGSPDQPQHF.

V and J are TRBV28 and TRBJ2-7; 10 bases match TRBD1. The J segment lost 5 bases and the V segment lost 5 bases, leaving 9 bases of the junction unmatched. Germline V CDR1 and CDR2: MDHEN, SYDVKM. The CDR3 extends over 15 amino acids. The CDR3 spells CASSPAPDRGNEQYF. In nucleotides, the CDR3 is TGTGCCAGCAGTCCAGCCCCGGACAGGGGGAACGAGCAGTACTTC.